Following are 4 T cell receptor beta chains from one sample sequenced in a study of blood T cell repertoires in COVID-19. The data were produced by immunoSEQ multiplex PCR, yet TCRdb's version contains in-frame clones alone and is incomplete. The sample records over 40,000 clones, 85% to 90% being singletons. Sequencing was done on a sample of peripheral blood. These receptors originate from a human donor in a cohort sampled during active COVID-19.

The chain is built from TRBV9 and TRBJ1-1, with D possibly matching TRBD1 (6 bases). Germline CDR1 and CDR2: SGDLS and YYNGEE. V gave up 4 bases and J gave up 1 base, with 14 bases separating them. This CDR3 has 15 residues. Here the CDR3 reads CASSPRGGANTEAFF. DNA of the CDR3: TGTGCCAGCAGCCCAAGGGGGGGTGCGAACACTGAAGCTTTCTTT.

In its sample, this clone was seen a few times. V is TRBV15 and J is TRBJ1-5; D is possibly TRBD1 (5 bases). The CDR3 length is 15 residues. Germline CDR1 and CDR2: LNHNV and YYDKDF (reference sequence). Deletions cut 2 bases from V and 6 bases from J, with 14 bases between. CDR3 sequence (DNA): TGTGCCACCAGCAGACCGGGGGGTTTAGGTCAGCCCCAGCATTTT. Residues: CATSRPGGLGQPQHF.

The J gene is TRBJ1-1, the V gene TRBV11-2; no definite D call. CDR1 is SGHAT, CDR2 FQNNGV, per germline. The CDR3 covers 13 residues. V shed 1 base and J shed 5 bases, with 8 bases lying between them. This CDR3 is CASSLGSGTEAFF. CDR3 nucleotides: TGTGCCAGCAGCTTAGGATCGGGGACTGAAGCTTTCTTT.

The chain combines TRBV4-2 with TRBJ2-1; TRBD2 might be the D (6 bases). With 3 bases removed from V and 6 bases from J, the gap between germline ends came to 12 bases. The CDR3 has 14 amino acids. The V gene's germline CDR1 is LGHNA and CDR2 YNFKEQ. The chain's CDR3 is CASSHPGGSNEQFF. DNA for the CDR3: TGTGCCAGCAGCCATCCCGGGGGTTCCAATGAGCAGTTCTTC.